The clone carrying this T cell receptor beta chain has just a few counts. The CDR3 totals 13 residues. Per germline, CDR1 WSHSY and CDR2 SAAADI. The V and J ends lost 3 bases and 4 bases respectively, with 9 bases between them. This entry comes from a study of T-cell memory formation after mild COVID-19. TCRdb re-called the 5' RACE reads with MiXCR, one entry per CDR3 protein. The table has 500,000 to 550,000 distinct CDR3 sequences, roughly 21% seen once; the top ten hold about an eighth. This clonotype was sampled from an adult woman who had mild COVID-19 (a few samples of this study predate the infection). Cell type and time point are not known. The chain links TRBV10-2 to TRBJ1-2, with D unresolved. The sequenced sample was PBMCs or a T cell subset sorted from them (not recorded which). CDR3 loop: CASSDGVGYGYTF. Written as DNA, the CDR3 is TGCGCCAGCAGTGATGGGGTGGGCTATGGCTACACCTTC.